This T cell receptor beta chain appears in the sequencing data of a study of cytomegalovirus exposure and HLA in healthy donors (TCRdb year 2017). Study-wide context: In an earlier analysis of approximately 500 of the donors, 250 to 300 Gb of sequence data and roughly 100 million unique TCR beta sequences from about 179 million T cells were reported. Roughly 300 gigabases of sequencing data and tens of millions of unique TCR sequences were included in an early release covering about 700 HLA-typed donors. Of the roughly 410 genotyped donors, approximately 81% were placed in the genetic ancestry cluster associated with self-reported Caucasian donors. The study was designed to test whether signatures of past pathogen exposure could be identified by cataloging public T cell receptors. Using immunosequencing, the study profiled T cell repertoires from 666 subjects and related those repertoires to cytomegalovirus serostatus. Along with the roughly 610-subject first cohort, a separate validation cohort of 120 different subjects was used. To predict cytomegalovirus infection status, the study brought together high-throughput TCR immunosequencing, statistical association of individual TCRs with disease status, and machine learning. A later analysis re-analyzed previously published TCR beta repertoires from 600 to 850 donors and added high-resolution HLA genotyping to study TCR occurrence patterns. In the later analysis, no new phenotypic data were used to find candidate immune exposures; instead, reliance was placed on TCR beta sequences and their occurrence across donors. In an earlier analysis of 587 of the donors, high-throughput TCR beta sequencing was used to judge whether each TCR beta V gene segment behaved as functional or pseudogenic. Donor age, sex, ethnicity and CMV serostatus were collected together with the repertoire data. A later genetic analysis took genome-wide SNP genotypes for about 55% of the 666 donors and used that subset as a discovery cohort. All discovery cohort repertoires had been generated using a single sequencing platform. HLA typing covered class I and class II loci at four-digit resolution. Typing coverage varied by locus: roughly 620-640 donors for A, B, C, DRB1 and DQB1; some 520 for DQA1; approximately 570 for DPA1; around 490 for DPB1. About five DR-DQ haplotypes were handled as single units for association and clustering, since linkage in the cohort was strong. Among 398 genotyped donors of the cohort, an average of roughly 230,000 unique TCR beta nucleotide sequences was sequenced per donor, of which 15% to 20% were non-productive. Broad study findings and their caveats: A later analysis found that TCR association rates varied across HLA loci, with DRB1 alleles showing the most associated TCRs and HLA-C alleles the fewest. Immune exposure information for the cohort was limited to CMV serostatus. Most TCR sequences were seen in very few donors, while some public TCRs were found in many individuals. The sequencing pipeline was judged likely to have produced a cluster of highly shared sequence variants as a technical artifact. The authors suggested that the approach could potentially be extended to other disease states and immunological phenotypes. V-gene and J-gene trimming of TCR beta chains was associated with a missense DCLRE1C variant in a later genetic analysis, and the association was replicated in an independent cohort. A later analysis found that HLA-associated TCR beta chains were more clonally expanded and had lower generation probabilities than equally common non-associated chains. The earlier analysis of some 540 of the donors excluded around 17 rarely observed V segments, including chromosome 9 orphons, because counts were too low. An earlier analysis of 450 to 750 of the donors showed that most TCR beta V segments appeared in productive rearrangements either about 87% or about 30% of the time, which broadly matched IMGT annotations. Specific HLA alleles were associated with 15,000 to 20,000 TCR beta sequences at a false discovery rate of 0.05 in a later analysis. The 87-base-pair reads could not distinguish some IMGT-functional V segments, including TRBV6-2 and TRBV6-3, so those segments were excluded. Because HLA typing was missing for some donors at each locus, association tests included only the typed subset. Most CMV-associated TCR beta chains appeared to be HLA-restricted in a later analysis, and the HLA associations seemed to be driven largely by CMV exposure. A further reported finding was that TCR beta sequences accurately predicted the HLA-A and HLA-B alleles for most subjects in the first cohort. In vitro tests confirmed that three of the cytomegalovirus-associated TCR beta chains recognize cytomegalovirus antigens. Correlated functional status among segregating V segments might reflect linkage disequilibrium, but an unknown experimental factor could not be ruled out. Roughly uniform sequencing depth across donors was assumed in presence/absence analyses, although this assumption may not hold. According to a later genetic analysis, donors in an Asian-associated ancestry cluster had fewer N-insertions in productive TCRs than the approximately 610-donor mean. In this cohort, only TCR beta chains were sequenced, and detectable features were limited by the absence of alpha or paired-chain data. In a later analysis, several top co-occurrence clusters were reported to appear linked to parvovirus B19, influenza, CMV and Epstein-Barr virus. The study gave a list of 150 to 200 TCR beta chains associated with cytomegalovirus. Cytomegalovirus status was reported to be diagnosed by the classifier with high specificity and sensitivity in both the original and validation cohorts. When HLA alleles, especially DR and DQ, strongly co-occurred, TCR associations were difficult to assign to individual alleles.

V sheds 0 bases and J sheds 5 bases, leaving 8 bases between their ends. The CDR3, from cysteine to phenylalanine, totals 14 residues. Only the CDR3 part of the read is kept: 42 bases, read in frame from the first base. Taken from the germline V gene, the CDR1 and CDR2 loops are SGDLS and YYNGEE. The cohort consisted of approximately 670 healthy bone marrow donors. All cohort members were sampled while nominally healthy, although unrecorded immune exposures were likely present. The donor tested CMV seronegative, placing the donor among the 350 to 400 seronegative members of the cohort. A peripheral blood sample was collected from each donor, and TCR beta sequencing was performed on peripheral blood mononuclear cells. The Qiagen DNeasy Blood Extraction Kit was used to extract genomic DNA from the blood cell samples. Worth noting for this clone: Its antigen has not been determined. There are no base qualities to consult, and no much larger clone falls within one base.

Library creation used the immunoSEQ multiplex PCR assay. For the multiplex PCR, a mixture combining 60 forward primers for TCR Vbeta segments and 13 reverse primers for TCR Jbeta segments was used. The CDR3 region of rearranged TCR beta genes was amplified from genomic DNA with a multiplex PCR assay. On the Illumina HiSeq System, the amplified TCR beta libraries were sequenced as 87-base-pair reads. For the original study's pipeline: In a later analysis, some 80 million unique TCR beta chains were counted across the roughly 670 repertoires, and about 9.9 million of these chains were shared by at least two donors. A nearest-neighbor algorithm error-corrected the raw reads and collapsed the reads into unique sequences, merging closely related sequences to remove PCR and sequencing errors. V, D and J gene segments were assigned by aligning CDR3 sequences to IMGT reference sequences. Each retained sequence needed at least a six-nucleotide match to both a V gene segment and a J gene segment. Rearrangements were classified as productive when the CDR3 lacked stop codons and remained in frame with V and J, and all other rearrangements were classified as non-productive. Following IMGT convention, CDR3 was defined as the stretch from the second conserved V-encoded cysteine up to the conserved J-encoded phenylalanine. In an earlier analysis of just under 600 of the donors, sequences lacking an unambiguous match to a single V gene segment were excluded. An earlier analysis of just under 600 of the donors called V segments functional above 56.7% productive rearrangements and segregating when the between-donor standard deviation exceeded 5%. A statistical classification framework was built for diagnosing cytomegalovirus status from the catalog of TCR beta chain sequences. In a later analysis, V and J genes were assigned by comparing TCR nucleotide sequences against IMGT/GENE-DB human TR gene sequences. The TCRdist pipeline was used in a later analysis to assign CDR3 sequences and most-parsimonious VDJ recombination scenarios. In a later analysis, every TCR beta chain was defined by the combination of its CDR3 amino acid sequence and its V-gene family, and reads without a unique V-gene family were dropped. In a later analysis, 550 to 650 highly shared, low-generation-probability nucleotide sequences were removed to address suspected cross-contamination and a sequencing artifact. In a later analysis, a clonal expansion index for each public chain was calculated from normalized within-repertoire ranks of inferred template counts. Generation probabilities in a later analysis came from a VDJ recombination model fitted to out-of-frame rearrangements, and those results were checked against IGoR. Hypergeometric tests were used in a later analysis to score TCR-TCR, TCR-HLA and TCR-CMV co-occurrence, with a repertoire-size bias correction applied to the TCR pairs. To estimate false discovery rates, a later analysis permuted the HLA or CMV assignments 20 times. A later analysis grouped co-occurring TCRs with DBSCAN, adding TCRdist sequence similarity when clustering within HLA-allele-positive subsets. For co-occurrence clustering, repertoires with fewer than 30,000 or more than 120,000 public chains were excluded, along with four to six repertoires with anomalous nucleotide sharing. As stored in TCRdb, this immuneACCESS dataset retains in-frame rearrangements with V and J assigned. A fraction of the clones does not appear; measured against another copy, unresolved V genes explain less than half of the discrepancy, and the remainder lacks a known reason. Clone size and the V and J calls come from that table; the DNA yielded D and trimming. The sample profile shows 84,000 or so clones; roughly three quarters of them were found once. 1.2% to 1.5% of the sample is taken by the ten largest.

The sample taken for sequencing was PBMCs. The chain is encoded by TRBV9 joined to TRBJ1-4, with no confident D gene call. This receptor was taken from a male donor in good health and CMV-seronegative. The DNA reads TGTGCCAGCAGCGTAGAGCCTAGAAATGAAAAACTGTTTTTT. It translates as CASSVEPRNEKLFF.